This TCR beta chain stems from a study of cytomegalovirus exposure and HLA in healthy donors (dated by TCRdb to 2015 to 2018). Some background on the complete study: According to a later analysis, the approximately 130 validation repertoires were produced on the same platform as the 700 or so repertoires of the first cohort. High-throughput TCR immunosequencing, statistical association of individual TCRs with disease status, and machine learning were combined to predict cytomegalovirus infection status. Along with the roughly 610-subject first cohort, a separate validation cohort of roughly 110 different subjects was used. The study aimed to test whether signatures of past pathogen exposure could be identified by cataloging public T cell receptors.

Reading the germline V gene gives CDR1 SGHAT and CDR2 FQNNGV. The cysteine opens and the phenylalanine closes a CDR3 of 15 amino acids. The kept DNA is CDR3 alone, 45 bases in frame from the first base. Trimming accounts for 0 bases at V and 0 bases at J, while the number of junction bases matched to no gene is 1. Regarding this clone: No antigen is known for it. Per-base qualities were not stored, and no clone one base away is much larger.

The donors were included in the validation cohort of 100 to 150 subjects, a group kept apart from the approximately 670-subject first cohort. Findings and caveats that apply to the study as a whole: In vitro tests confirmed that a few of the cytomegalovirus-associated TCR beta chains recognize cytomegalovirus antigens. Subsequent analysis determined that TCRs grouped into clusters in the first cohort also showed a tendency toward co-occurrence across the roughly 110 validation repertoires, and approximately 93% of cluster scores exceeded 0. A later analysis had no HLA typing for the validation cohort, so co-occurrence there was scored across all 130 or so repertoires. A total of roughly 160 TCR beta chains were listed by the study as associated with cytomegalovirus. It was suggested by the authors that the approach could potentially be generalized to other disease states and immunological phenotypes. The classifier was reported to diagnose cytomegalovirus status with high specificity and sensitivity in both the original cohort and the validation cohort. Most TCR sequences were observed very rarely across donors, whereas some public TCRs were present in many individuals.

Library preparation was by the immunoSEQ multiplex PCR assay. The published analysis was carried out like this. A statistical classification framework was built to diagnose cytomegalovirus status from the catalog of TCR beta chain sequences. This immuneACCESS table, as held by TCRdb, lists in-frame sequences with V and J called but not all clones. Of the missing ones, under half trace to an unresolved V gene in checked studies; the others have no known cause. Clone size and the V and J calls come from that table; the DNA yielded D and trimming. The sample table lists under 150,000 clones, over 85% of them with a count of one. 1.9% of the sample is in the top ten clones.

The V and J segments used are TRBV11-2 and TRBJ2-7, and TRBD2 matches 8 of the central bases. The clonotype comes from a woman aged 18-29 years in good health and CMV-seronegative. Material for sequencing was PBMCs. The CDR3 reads CASSLEAGASYEQYF. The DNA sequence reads TGTGCCAGCAGCTTAGAAGCGGGGGCCTCCTACGAGCAGTACTTC.